A selection of T cell receptor beta chains follows, all from one sample in a study of neurological immune-mediated disorders. One entry per CDR3 protein results from TCRdb running MiXCR on the 5' RACE reads. Here the sample spans about 80,000 distinct CDR3 sequences, nearly 6% being singletons. The source material was PBMCs. These receptors came from a woman in her sixties with multiple sclerosis. Both conserved end residues are part of each CDR3. The D gene is left open where the match is weak. Clone size is not always given. Where it is, it says once, few, many or a class for expanded clones.

v_call: TRBV7-9; clone_size: -; d_call: -; j_call: TRBJ1-2; cdr3_aa: CASGTPTNYGYTF; cdr3_nt: TGTGCCTCTGGAACACCTACTAACTATGGCTACACCTTC
v_call: TRBV5-1; clone_size: many; d_call: -; j_call: TRBJ2-5; cdr3_aa: CASSLWLEGETQYF; cdr3_nt: TGCGCCAGCAGCTTGTGGCTAGAGGGGGAGACCCAGTACTTC
v_call: TRBV10-3; clone_size: few; d_call: -; j_call: TRBJ1-1; cdr3_aa: CAIRGESGGNGAFF; cdr3_nt: TGTGCCATCAGGGGGGAAAGCGGGGGTAATGGAGCTTTCTTT
v_call: TRBV12-3/TRBV12-4; clone_size: many; d_call: -; j_call: TRBJ2-3; cdr3_aa: CASSLRRVRDTQYF; cdr3_nt: TGTGCCAGCAGTTTGCGCAGGGTGCGGGATACGCAGTATTTT
v_call: TRBV20-1; clone_size: many; d_call: -; j_call: TRBJ2-6; cdr3_aa: CSARGGGANVLTF; cdr3_nt: TGCAGTGCTAGAGGTGGTGGGGCCAACGTCCTGACTTTC
v_call: TRBV5-6; clone_size: many; d_call: TRBD1; j_call: TRBJ2-7; cdr3_aa: CASRGQGYEQYF; cdr3_nt: TGTGCCAGCAGGGGACAGGGTTACGAGCAGTACTTC
v_call: TRBV5-1; clone_size: many; d_call: TRBD2; j_call: TRBJ2-2; cdr3_aa: CASSLVGLAMGTGELFF; cdr3_nt: TGCGCCAGCAGCTTGGTCGGACTAGCGATGGGCACCGGGGAGCTGTTTTTT
v_call: TRBV20-1; clone_size: many; d_call: TRBD1; j_call: TRBJ1-5; cdr3_aa: CSANPTGLGQPQHF; cdr3_nt: TGCAGTGCCAACCCGACAGGGCTGGGTCAGCCCCAGCATTTT
v_call: TRBV3-1; clone_size: many; d_call: -; j_call: TRBJ2-5; cdr3_aa: CASRWGTQETQYF; cdr3_nt: TGTGCCAGCAGATGGGGGACCCAAGAGACCCAGTACTTC
v_call: TRBV5-6; clone_size: many; d_call: -; j_call: TRBJ1-5; cdr3_aa: CASSPRGAGEYNSNQPQHF; cdr3_nt: TGTGCCAGCAGCCCTCGAGGGGCAGGGGAATACAATAGCAATCAGCCCCAGCATTTT
v_call: TRBV5-1; clone_size: many; d_call: -; j_call: TRBJ1-3; cdr3_aa: CASSLAGTLSGNTIYF; cdr3_nt: TGCGCCAGCAGCTTGGCCGGGACACTCTCTGGAAACACCATATATTTT
v_call: TRBV7-2; clone_size: many; d_call: -; j_call: TRBJ1-4; cdr3_aa: CASRRSLSNEKLFF; cdr3_nt: TGTGCCAGCAGAAGATCCCTTTCTAATGAAAAACTGTTTTTT
v_call: TRBV5-5; clone_size: many; d_call: -; j_call: TRBJ1-6; cdr3_aa: CASSLWPYNSPLHF; cdr3_nt: TGTGCCAGCAGCTTGTGGCCTTATAATTCACCCCTCCACTTT
v_call: TRBV20-1; clone_size: many; d_call: TRBD1; j_call: TRBJ1-1; cdr3_aa: CSAPRGGGRTEAFF; cdr3_nt: TGCAGTGCGCCAAGGGGAGGGGGCAGGACTGAAGCTTTCTTT
v_call: TRBV15; clone_size: many; d_call: -; j_call: TRBJ2-7; cdr3_aa: CATSRRGAYEQYF; cdr3_nt: TGTGCCACCAGCCGCAGGGGGGCCTACGAGCAGTACTTC
v_call: TRBV4-2; clone_size: many; d_call: -; j_call: TRBJ1-3; cdr3_aa: CASSPGLTIYF; cdr3_nt: TGTGCCAGCAGCCCGGGGCTCACCATATATTTT
v_call: TRBV7-9; clone_size: many; d_call: TRBD1; j_call: TRBJ1-5; cdr3_aa: CASSPTGVSNQPQHF; cdr3_nt: TGTGCCAGCAGCCCGACAGGGGTTAGCAATCAGCCCCAGCATTTT
v_call: TRBV7-2; clone_size: many; d_call: -; j_call: TRBJ2-6; cdr3_aa: CASSLTRGRLGANVLTF; cdr3_nt: TGTGCCAGCAGCCTTACCCGAGGCAGGCTCGGGGCCAACGTCCTGACTTTC
v_call: TRBV7-2; clone_size: many; d_call: -; j_call: TRBJ2-3; cdr3_aa: CASSLGGGNTDTQYF; cdr3_nt: TGTGCCAGCAGCTTAGGTGGGGGGAACACAGATACGCAGTATTTT
v_call: TRBV20-1; clone_size: many; d_call: TRBD1; j_call: TRBJ2-1; cdr3_aa: CSASQINRGRGEQFF; cdr3_nt: TGCAGTGCTAGCCAGATAAACAGGGGGCGCGGTGAGCAGTTCTTC
v_call: TRBV4-1; clone_size: many; d_call: -; j_call: TRBJ2-3; cdr3_aa: CASSQDLPTDTQYF; cdr3_nt: TGCGCCAGCAGCCAAGATCTCCCCACAGATACGCAGTATTTT
v_call: TRBV20-1; clone_size: many; d_call: TRBD1; j_call: TRBJ2-1; cdr3_aa: CSASGTGVSDEQFF; cdr3_nt: TGCAGTGCCTCCGGGACAGGGGTTTCCGATGAGCAGTTCTTC
v_call: TRBV6-1; clone_size: -; d_call: -; j_call: TRBJ2-2; cdr3_aa: CAIKPPGVNTGELFF; cdr3_nt: TGTGCCATCAAACCCCCCGGGGTGAACACCGGGGAGCTGTTTTTT
v_call: TRBV5-1; clone_size: many; d_call: -; j_call: TRBJ2-3; cdr3_aa: CASSFSIGLGDTDTQYF; cdr3_nt: TGCGCCAGCAGCTTTTCTATAGGGTTGGGAGACACAGATACGCAGTATTTT
v_call: TRBV10-3; clone_size: many; d_call: -; j_call: TRBJ1-5; cdr3_aa: CAISETVNQPQHF; cdr3_nt: TGTGCCATCAGTGAGACAGTCAATCAGCCCCAGCATTTT
v_call: TRBV5-1; clone_size: many; d_call: -; j_call: TRBJ1-4; cdr3_aa: CASSLMDNEKLFF; cdr3_nt: TGCGCCAGCAGCTTGATGGATAATGAAAAACTGTTTTTT
v_call: TRBV4-1; clone_size: many; d_call: TRBD2; j_call: TRBJ2-3; cdr3_aa: CASSQDLAGSYTQYF; cdr3_nt: TGCGCCAGCAGCCAAGATCTAGCGGGGTCCTATACGCAGTATTTT
v_call: TRBV20-1; clone_size: many; d_call: TRBD1; j_call: TRBJ2-1; cdr3_aa: CSARTSGQGALFEQFF; cdr3_nt: TGCAGTGCACGGACCTCCGGACAGGGGGCGTTATTTGAGCAGTTCTTC
v_call: TRBV12-3/TRBV12-4; clone_size: -; d_call: TRBD1; j_call: TRBJ2-1; cdr3_aa: CASSLRTGGTGYNEQFF; cdr3_nt: TGTGCCAGCAGTTTACGGACAGGGGGGACTGGTTACAATGAGCAGTTCTTC
v_call: TRBV5-1; clone_size: many; d_call: -; j_call: TRBJ1-1; cdr3_aa: CASSLTVTVNTEAFF; cdr3_nt: TGCGCCAGCAGCTTGACAGTGACGGTGAACACTGAAGCTTTCTTT
v_call: TRBV6-2/TRBV6-3; clone_size: many; d_call: TRBD1; j_call: TRBJ2-1; cdr3_aa: CASGRQGINEQFF; cdr3_nt: TGTGCCAGCGGGCGACAGGGGATTAATGAGCAGTTCTTC
v_call: TRBV7-2; clone_size: many; d_call: TRBD1; j_call: TRBJ1-2; cdr3_aa: CASSPGTGDTYGYTF; cdr3_nt: TGTGCCAGCAGCCCGGGGACAGGGGACACCTATGGCTACACCTTC
v_call: TRBV21-1; clone_size: many; d_call: -; j_call: TRBJ2-1; cdr3_aa: CASSRTGSYNEQFF; cdr3_nt: TGTGCCAGCAGCAGGACAGGGTCCTACAATGAGCAGTTCTTC
v_call: TRBV25-1; clone_size: many; d_call: TRBD1; j_call: TRBJ2-7; cdr3_aa: CASSQQGETYEQYF; cdr3_nt: TGTGCCAGCAGCCAACAGGGGGAAACCTACGAGCAGTACTTC
v_call: TRBV29-1; clone_size: many; d_call: -; j_call: TRBJ2-1; cdr3_aa: CSVNPGAIYNEQFF; cdr3_nt: TGCAGCGTTAACCCGGGGGCAATATACAATGAGCAGTTCTTC
v_call: TRBV20-1; clone_size: many; d_call: -; j_call: TRBJ1-5; cdr3_aa: CSAIPVQGRGNQPQHF; cdr3_nt: TGCAGTGCTATCCCCGTCCAGGGTAGAGGCAATCAGCCCCAGCATTTT
v_call: TRBV20-1; clone_size: many; d_call: TRBD2; j_call: TRBJ2-5; cdr3_aa: CSASYGTSGGQETQYF; cdr3_nt: TGCAGTGCTAGTTATGGGACTAGCGGGGGCCAAGAGACCCAGTACTTC
v_call: TRBV24-1; clone_size: many; d_call: TRBD2; j_call: TRBJ2-5; cdr3_aa: CATSDSGTRGETQYF; cdr3_nt: TGTGCCACCAGTGATTCTGGGACTAGGGGGGAGACCCAGTACTTC
v_call: TRBV7-2; clone_size: many; d_call: TRBD2; j_call: TRBJ2-2; cdr3_aa: CASSTTPSGAGTGELFF; cdr3_nt: TGTGCCAGCAGCACAACACCTAGCGGGGCGGGCACCGGGGAGCTGTTTTTT
v_call: TRBV7-7; clone_size: few; d_call: TRBD1; j_call: TRBJ2-1; cdr3_aa: CASSLDPAGGDFYNEQFF; cdr3_nt: TGTGCCAGCAGCTTAGATCCCGCAGGGGGCGATTTCTACAATGAGCAGTTCTTC
v_call: TRBV7-2; clone_size: many; d_call: TRBD2; j_call: TRBJ2-2; cdr3_aa: CASSQDSGAANTGELFF; cdr3_nt: TGTGCCAGCAGCCAGGATAGCGGGGCCGCGAACACCGGGGAGCTGTTTTTT
v_call: TRBV20-1; clone_size: many; d_call: TRBD1; j_call: TRBJ2-1; cdr3_aa: CSARDDRGGSSYNEQFF; cdr3_nt: TGCAGTGCTAGAGACGATCGAGGGGGCAGCTCCTACAATGAGCAGTTCTTC
v_call: TRBV3-1; clone_size: many; d_call: -; j_call: TRBJ1-1; cdr3_aa: CASSQDLRAAFF; cdr3_nt: TGTGCCAGCAGCCAAGATCTCAGGGCGGCTTTCTTT
v_call: TRBV7-6; clone_size: many; d_call: -; j_call: TRBJ2-7; cdr3_aa: CASSLEPGAYEQYF; cdr3_nt: TGTGCCAGCAGCTTAGAGCCAGGGGCCTACGAGCAGTACTTC
v_call: TRBV7-6; clone_size: -; d_call: -; j_call: TRBJ2-3; cdr3_aa: CASSLAGVSSTDTQYF; cdr3_nt: TGTGCCAGCAGCTTAGCGGGCGTCTCTAGCACAGATACGCAGTATTTT
v_call: TRBV5-1; clone_size: many; d_call: -; j_call: TRBJ2-7; cdr3_aa: CASRQDNYEQYF; cdr3_nt: TGCGCCAGCAGACAGGACAACTACGAGCAGTACTTC
v_call: TRBV29-1; clone_size: many; d_call: -; j_call: TRBJ1-2; cdr3_aa: CSVGVGRGGGYTF; cdr3_nt: TGCAGCGTTGGTGTTGGGAGGGGAGGCGGCTACACCTTC
v_call: TRBV29-1; clone_size: many; d_call: -; j_call: TRBJ2-2; cdr3_aa: CSVAQGLGTGELFF; cdr3_nt: TGCAGCGTTGCTCAGGGCCTGGGCACCGGGGAGCTGTTTTTT